The T cell receptor (beta chain) under discussion was sequenced for a study of blood T cell repertoires in COVID-19 (dated by TCRdb to 2020 to 2022). Regarding the complete study: The collaborator samples originated in the United States, Italy and Spain and spanned the acute and convalescent phases of COVID-19. Deeply sampled blood TCRbeta repertoires from subjects exposed to, actively infected with, or recovered from COVID-19 were included in the dataset. Samples were obtained from the ongoing ImmuneRACE study (first 160 participants) and from some 1,200 subjects provided by 6 global collaborators. Where available, HLA class I and class II types were taken from metadata supplied by the sample provider and were not determined by assay-based typing. Sample metadata almost always included a de-identified subject ID, COVID-19 status, age in years and sex. The repertoires were made available in a free public database intended to serve as a resource for research on the immune response to SARS-CoV-2. The prospective study material was composed of cDNA or gDNA derived from T cells, B-cell-depleted T cells, or PBMCs.

General conclusions and limits of the study: The amount of clinical and demographic metadata varied by source and participant and was provided uncurated.

TCRbeta CDR3 regions were amplified from genomic DNA using the immunoSEQ Assay, a bias-controlled multiplex PCR. The study's own analysis went as follows. The number of nucleated cells in each sample was estimated by amplification of reference gene primers within the assay. Sequence reads were collapsed and filtered to measure the absolute abundance of every unique TCRbeta CDR3 rearrangement. For each sample, productive Simpson clonality was calculated by taking the square root of Simpson's diversity index across productive rearrangements. What TCRdb holds here is the immuneACCESS table cut down to in-frame rearrangements. Part of the clones is not present; checked against another copy, under half of the missing clones reflect an unresolved V gene, and the others are unexplained. For V, J and clone size, that table is used; D and trimming come from the DNA. This sample comprises some 300,000 clones, around 87% of them detected only once. Around 0.96% of the sample goes to the ten largest clones.

This clone was found once. The target of this receptor is not known. No per-base quality is available; no much larger clone lies one base away. At one collaborating source in Seattle, patients were enrolled during active infection and were followed longitudinally through the course of disease. Each collaborating institution followed its own protocols to collect whole blood in K2EDTA tubes. For TCRbeta analysis, collaborators shipped samples in one of three forms: frozen whole blood, isolated PBMCs, or DNA extracted from either of those sample types. The germline V gene gives CDR1 as LGHNA and CDR2 as YSLEER. The CDR3 holds 15 amino acids from the cysteine to the phenylalanine. Of the read, only the CDR3 DNA is kept; its 45 bases are in frame from base 1. A distance of 12 bases separates the germline ends of V and J, which lose 0 bases and 4 bases respectively.

This receptor chain uses TRBV4-3 and TRBJ1-2; a tentative D call is TRBD1 (5 bases match). The receptor comes from a middle-aged woman with COVID-19, enrolled during active disease. The sample consisted of peripheral blood. The CDR3 here reads CASSQDRAGPYGYTF. In nucleotides, the sequence is TGCGCCAGCAGCCAAGATCGGGCAGGGCCCTATGGCTACACCTTC.